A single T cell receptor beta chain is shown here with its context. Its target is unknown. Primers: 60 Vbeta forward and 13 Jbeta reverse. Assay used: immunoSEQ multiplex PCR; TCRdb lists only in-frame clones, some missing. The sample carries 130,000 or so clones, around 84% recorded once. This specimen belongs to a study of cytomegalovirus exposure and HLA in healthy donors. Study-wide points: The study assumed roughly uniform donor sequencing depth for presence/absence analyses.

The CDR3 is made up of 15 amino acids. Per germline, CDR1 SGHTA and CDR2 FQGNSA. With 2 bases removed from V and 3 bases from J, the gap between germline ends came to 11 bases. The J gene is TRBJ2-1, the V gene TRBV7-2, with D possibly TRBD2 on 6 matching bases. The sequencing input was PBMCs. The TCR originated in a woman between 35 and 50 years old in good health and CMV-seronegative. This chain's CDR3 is CASSLLAGNYNEQFF. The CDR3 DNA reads TGTGCCAGCAGCTTACTGGCGGGAAACTACAATGAGCAGTTCTTC.